This T cell receptor (beta chain) appears in the sequencing data of a study of long-term antiretroviral therapy in people with HIV. Study results and limitations: The repertoire was dominated at all time points by clones expanded before ART. Although diversity increased after ART, it remained lower than in transplant donor controls.

The run of the v3.0 immunoSEQ assay was at survey level. Repertoires were generated with immunoSEQ multiplex PCR, while TCRdb's copy carries only in-frame clones and drops some. The sample records about 39,000 clones, roughly nine tenths being singletons. On this clone itself: Its antigen remains unknown.

The germline CDR1 and CDR2 sequences are GTSNPN and SVGIG (reference sequence). V lost 1 base, J lost 2 bases, and 16 bases lay in between. The CDR3 has 16 residues. The chain is built from TRBV30 and TRBJ2-3; possibly TRBD1 or TRBD2 for D (5 bases each). Source: unsorted PBMCs, taken 1.2 years after starting antiretroviral therapy. The receptor comes from a woman between 50 and 59 years old with HIV. CDR3 sequence reads: CAWSEGTSPNTDTQYF. CDR3 DNA: TGTGCCTGGAGTGAAGGGACCTCACCTAACACAGATACGCAGTATTTT.